Presented here are 9 T cell receptor beta chains from one specimen sequenced in a study of tissue T cells after allogeneic stem cell transplantation. Stated time point: mouse harvest day 7 after allogeneic transplant. Tail vein injection delivered 10^7 T-cell-depleted bone marrow cells and 10^6 splenic CD5+ T cells. Clones were sequenced by immunoSEQ multiplex PCR, and TCRdb holds only the in-frame ones, with some missing. The data contain about 11,000 clones, 35% to 45% of them singletons. What was sequenced was skin. These TCRs come from a female BALB/c mouse given C57BL/6 T cells with graft-versus-host disease after an allogeneic hematopoietic cell transplant.

As to this clone: These gene names are mouse names. The DNA ends 1 residue before the CDR3 does, and the rest of the CDR3 is filled in from the germline J gene. V is TRBV15 and J is TRBJ1-1; D is unclear. Germline assignment: CDR1 SGHND and CDR2 FRSKSL. V lost 1 base and J 0 bases, leaving 6 bases between the germline ends. The CDR3 totals 14 residues. The chain's CDR3 is CASSLGQANTEVFF. The part of the CDR3 DNA that was read is TGTGCCAGCAGTTTAGGGCAAGCAAACACAGAAGTCTTC.

This clone qualifies as medium-sized. Gene names follow the mouse nomenclature. The read ends 1 residue before the CDR3 terminus; that terminus is restored from the germline J gene. This rearrangement joins TRBV13-1 to TRBJ2-1; D gene uncertain. The length of the CDR3 is 13 residues. CDR1 and CDR2 (germline): NSHNY, SYGAGN. V was pared by 9 bases and J by 1 base, with 11 bases between. This CDR3 is CATGGVNYAEQFF. The CDR3 DNA, read in part, is TGTGCCACAGGCGGGGTAAACTATGCTGAGCAGTTC.

This clone ranks as medium-sized. The genes are named according to mouse. Read sequence stops 1 residue before the CDR3 end, and the germline J gene provides the missing end. The rearrangement joins TRBV16 to TRBJ2-7; weak D call: TRBD2 (7 bases). Trimming took 3 bases from V and 7 from J, leaving 10 bases between them. Per the germline V gene, CDR1 is SGHSA and CDR2 is FRNQAP. CDR3 length equals 12 residues. Here the CDR3 reads CASSFGGREQYF. The sequenced CDR3 bases are TGTGCAAGCAGCTTTGGGGGGCGGGAACAGTAC.

For this clone: Each gene name is a mouse one. The read finishes 1 residue shy of the CDR3 end, and the germline J gene is used to complete it. The chain links TRBV24 to TRBJ2-7; D gene uncertain. V lost 0 bases, J lost 3 bases, and 3 bases lay in between. The CDR3 runs to 12 residues. Germline values: CDR1 KGHTA, CDR2 FRNEEI. The chain's CDR3 is CASSLYSYEQYF. The CDR3 bases that were read are TGTGCCAGCAGTCTGTACAGCTATGAACAGTAC.

Note on this clone: Gene names are mouse gene names. Coverage ceases 1 residue before the CDR3 finishes, and the germline J gene fills in the end. The V and J genes are TRBV12-1 and TRBJ2-7, with D possibly called TRBD1 or TRBD2 (5 bases each). CDR1 is SGHSN, CDR2 HYEKVE, per germline. This CDR3 has 15 residues. V was cut by 0 bases and J by 0 bases, with 11 bases left in between. Partial CDR3 DNA: TGTGCCAGCTCTCTCGAATGGGGCAGCTCCTATGAACAGTAC. Its translation: CASSLEWGSSYEQY. The complete CDR3 protein is CASSLEWGSSYEQYF.

A single count supports this clone. Any gene name here is a mouse gene name. The read stops 1 residue short of the end of the CDR3; the missing end is completed from the germline J gene. V gene TRBV26 combines with J gene TRBJ1-2, with a tentative D call TRBD1 (5 bases). Trimming shortened V by 2 bases and J by 5 bases, and 12 bases separated the two germline ends. CDR3 size: 14 residues. Germline loops: CDR1 KGHPV, CDR2 FQNQEV (reference sequence). CDR3: CASSLNGKGSDYTF. The sequenced part of the CDR3 DNA is TGTGCCAGCAGTCTGAACGGAAAGGGGTCCGACTACACC.

Remarks on this clone: Gene names are mouse gene names. CDR3 loop: CASSGTGGALYEQYF. CDR3 DNA, as far as it was read: TGTGCCAGCAGCGGGACTGGGGGGGCCCTCTATGAACAGTAC. This sequence joins TRBV26 and TRBJ2-7; 14 bases line up with TRBD2. The CDR3 end is not reached by the read, which stops 1 residue before it; the germline J gene fills it in. V lost 6 bases, J lost 3 bases, and 4 bases stayed unmatched. CDR3 size: 15 residues. CDR1 and CDR2 from the germline V gene are KGHPV and FQNQEV (reference sequence).

Concerning this clone itself: Genes and germline are mouse. The read comes to an end 1 residue before the CDR3 does, leaving the germline J gene to fill in the end. J is TRBJ2-5 and V is TRBV13-2; D is possibly TRBD1 (6 bases). The V gene's germline CDR1 is NNHNN and CDR2 SYGAGS (reference sequence). Trimming took 2 bases from V and 0 from J, leaving 7 bases between them. The CDR3 has 14 amino acids. Here the CDR3 reads CASGDRGNQDTQYF. The CDR3 bases that were read are TGTGCCAGCGGTGACAGGGGAAACCAAGACACCCAGTAC.

Notes on this clone: Gene names are the mouse ones. The read ends 1 residue shy of where the CDR3 ends; the end is completed using the germline J gene. The chain joins TRBV15 to TRBJ1-1; 9 nucleotides agree with TRBD1. J gave up 1 base and V 7 bases, and 4 bases lay outside the gene matches. Looked up from germline, CDR1 is SGHND and CDR2 is FRSKSL. CDR3 length equals 14 residues. The CDR3 DNA, read in part, is TGTGCCAGCACCCCGACAGGGGGGAACACAGAAGTCTTC. Translation gives CASTPTGGNTEVF. The complete CDR3 reads CASTPTGGNTEVFF.